These 14 T cell receptor beta chains were sequenced from one sample in a study of blood T cell repertoires in COVID-19. TCRdb's table, derived via immunoSEQ multiplex PCR, lists solely in-frame clones and lacks some. Of more than 150,000 clones in the sample, approximately 80% are singletons; the top ten hold around 14%. Sequencing was carried out using PBMCs or T cells enriched from blood (not recorded which). Receptors were obtained from a man in his fifties or sixties who had been exposed to COVID-19.

The V call is TRBV5-1, the J call TRBJ1-4; D uncertain. The CDR3 is made up of 14 amino acids. V dropped 5 bases and J dropped 3 bases, with 11 bases sitting between them. CDR1 SGHRS and CDR2 YFSETQ come from the germline V gene. The CDR3 loop is CASRPGYSNEKLFF. The CDR3 region has the DNA TGCGCCAGCAGACCGGGGTACTCTAATGAAAAACTGTTTTTT.

The chain carries TRBV24-1 and TRBJ2-5, with D perhaps TRBD1 (5 bases). The V gene lost 2 bases and the J gene lost 5 bases, with 17 bases spanning the gap. Per germline, CDR1 KGHDR and CDR2 SFDVKD. CDR3 length equals 16 residues. CDR3 amino acids: CATSDSQDARVETQYF. The DNA of the CDR3 is TGTGCCACCAGTGATTCACAGGATGCTCGGGTGGAGACCCAGTACTTC.

Notes on this clone: The sample contains more than one DNA sequence encoding this CDR3. The chain is built from TRBV6-5 and TRBJ1-2, with TRBD1 matching over 9 bases. The CDR3 runs to 13 residues. With 3 bases clipped from V and 7 bases from J, the junction kept 3 bases outside the gene matches. CDR1 and CDR2 (germline): MNHEY, SVGAGI. Written as DNA, the CDR3 is TGTGCCAGCAGTTATCGACAGGGGGGTGGCTACACCTTC. Amino acid sequence: CASSYRQGGGYTF.

This chain connects TRBV2 to TRBJ2-6; TRBD1 matches at 8 bases. Germline V gene sequence: CDR1 SNHLY, CDR2 FYNNEI. V gave up 7 bases and J gave up 3 bases; unmatched junction bases: 8. The CDR3 length is 16 residues. The CDR3 bases are TGTGCCAGCACCCCGGACAGGGATTATGGGGCCAACGTCCTGACTTTC. Residues: CASTPDRDYGANVLTF.

The chain employs TRBV14 and TRBJ1-5; maybe TRBD1 (6 bases). The V gene lost 0 bases and the J gene lost 0 bases, with 18 bases spanning the gap. Germline V lookup: CDR1 SGHDN, CDR2 FVKESK. There are 19 residues in the CDR3. The DNA of the CDR3 is TGTGCCAGCAGCCAAGAGACAGGACGCAAAGATTATAGCAATCAGCCCCAGCATTTT. Translating it yields CASSQETGRKDYSNQPQHF. Full variable domain (outside the CDR3, taken from reference TRBV14 and TRBJ1-5): EAGVTQFPSHSVIEKGQTVTLRCDPISGHDNLYWYRRVMGKEIKFLLHFVKESKQDESGMPNNRFLAERTGGTYSTLKVQPAELEDSGVYFCASSQETGRKDYSNQPQHFGDGTRLSIL.

This clone has more than one count but fewer than ten. The J gene is TRBJ1-1, the V gene TRBV24-1, with TRBD1 matching 9 bases. Losses at the gene ends were 2 bases for V and 3 bases for J; bases not matched to a gene: 3. The germline CDR1 and CDR2 sequences are KGHDR and SFDVKD. The CDR3 spans 15 residues. The CDR3 protein is CATSDSGQGHTEAFF. The CDR3 bases are TGTGCCACCAGTGATTCGGGACAGGGACACACTGAAGCTTTCTTT.

This clone showed up just a few times. The chain combines TRBV9 with TRBJ1-1; TRBD1 agrees at 8 bases. This CDR3 has 17 amino acids. After removal of 0 bases from V and 4 bases from J, the junction contained 11 bases not matched to a gene. In germline, CDR1 is SGDLS, CDR2 YYNGEE. CDR3: CASSVAAGGASFTEAFF. CDR3 nucleotides: TGTGCCAGCAGCGTAGCGGCAGGGGGCGCGAGTTTCACTGAAGCTTTCTTT.

The J gene is TRBJ1-1, the V gene TRBV3-1 (or the pseudogene TRBV3-2); the D gene is possibly TRBD1 (6 bases). This CDR3 is 14 amino acids long. Trimming removed 3 bases from V and 5 bases from J, with 13 bases in between. Germline V lookup: CDR1 LGHDT, CDR2 YNNKEL (reference sequence). In DNA form, the CDR3 reads TGTGCCAGCAGCCATTCAGGGGCGAGGACTGAAGCTTTCTTT. This encodes CASSHSGARTEAFF.

V and J are TRBV4-3 and TRBJ1-1; D unresolved. V lost 0 bases and J lost 0, with 8 bases in between. The CDR3 is made up of 15 amino acids. Germline V gene sequence: CDR1 LGHNA, CDR2 YSLEER. CDR3 sequence reads: CASSQEPRVNTEAFF. Written as DNA, the CDR3 is TGCGCCAGCAGCCAAGAGCCGAGAGTGAACACTGAAGCTTTCTTT.

The table lists this clone with a few counts. The V gene is TRBV7-7, the J gene TRBJ2-3, with 12 bases that match TRBD2. V gave up 4 bases and J gave up 6 bases; unmatched junction bases: 5. Germline CDR1 reads SSHAT; CDR2 reads FNYEAQ (reference sequence). This CDR3 region has 15 residues. The CDR3 here is CASSSSSGRADTQYF. Here the CDR3 DNA reads TGTGCCAGCAGCTCCTCTAGCGGGAGGGCCGATACGCAGTATTTT.

The chain couples TRBV6-7 to TRBJ2-7, with TRBD1 matching over 7 bases. TRBV6-7 is known as an ORF, though its function is uncertain. The CDR3 has 16 amino acids. V lost 6 bases to trimming and J lost 6 bases; unmatched junction nucleotides: 17. Written as DNA, the CDR3 is TGTGCCAGCAGCCGCACCCTACAGGGGACCTCGGGCGAGCAGTACTTC. Translated: CASSRTLQGTSGEQYF.

This clone was recorded a few times. The chain couples TRBV9 to TRBJ1-1; D perhaps matches TRBD1 (5 bases). CDR1 is SGDLS, CDR2 YYNGEE, per germline. This CDR3 region has 14 residues. Trimming cost V 7 bases and J 0 bases, with 13 bases left between them. CDR3 DNA sequence: TGTGCCAGCGGGGGAGGAGGCCTGAACACTGAAGCTTTCTTT. It encodes CASGGGGLNTEAFF.

The V gene is TRBV6-6, the J gene TRBJ2-7; D is ambiguous. From germline, CDR1 is MNHNY and CDR2 SVGAGI (reference sequence). The CDR3 is 11 residues long. V was pared by 9 bases and J by 3 bases, with 9 bases between. CDR3 in amino acids: CASRQDYEQYF. CDR3 DNA sequence: TGTGCCAGTAGGCAGGACTACGAGCAGTACTTC.

This clone was observed a single time. The rearrangement uses TRBV7-8 and TRBJ2-7; TRBD2 agrees at 7 bases. Germline V lookup: CDR1 SGHVS, CDR2 FQNEAQ. CDR3 length: 13 residues. The trim removed 3 bases at V and 3 bases at J, leaving 2 bases unmatched. Here the CDR3 DNA reads TGTGCCAGCAGCTTGGGGGGGGACTACGAGCAGTACTTC. Amino acid sequence: CASSLGGDYEQYF.